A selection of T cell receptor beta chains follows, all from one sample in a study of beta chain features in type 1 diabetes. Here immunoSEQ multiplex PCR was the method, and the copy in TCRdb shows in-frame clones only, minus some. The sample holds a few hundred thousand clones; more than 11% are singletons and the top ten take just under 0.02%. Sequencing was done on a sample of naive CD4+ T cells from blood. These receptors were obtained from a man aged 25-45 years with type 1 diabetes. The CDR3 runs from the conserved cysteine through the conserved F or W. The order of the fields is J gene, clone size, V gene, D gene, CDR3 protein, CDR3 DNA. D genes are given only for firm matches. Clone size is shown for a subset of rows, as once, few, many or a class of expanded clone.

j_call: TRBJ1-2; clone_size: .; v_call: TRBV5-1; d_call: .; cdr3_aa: CASSLRRVDYGYTF; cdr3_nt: TGCGCCAGCAGCTTACGCAGGGTGGACTATGGCTACACCTTC
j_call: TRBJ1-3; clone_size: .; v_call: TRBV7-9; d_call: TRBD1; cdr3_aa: CASSLQGAAGNTIYF; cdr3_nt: TGTGCCAGCAGCTTACAGGGGGCGGCTGGAAACACCATATATTTT
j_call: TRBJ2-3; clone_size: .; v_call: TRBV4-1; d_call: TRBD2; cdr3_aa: CASTPDSGSLTDTQYF; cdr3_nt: TGCGCCAGCACCCCAGACAGCGGGAGTTTGACAGATACGCAGTATTTT
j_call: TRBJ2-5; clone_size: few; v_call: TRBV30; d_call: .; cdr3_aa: CAWSRTSRETQYF; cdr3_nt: TGTGCCTGGAGTAGAACTAGCCGGGAGACCCAGTACTTC
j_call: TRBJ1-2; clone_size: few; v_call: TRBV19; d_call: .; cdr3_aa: CASSIAERGYTF; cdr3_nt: TGTGCCAGTAGTATAGCGGAGAGGGGCTACACCTTC
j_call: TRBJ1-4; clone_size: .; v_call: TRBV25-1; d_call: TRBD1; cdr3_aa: CASSEYWDSGQVLFF; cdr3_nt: TGTGCCAGCAGTGAATATTGGGATTCGGGACAGGTCCTGTTTTTT
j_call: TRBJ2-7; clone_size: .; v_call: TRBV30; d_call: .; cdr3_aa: CAWSRGARREQYF; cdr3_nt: TGTGCCTGGAGTCGGGGGGCTCGGCGTGAGCAGTACTTC
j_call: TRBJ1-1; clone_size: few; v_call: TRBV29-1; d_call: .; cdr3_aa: CSVRVNDDTEAFF; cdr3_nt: TGCAGCGTCCGGGTCAACGACGACACTGAAGCTTTCTTT
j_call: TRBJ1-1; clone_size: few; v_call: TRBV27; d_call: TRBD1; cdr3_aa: CASSKDRGTEAFF; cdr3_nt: TGTGCCAGCAGTAAAGACAGGGGAACTGAAGCTTTCTTT
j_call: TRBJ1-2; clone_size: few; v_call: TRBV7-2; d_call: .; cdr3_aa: CASRSRGISSYGYTF; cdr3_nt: TGTGCCAGCAGGTCCCGAGGTATTAGTAGCTATGGCTACACCTTC
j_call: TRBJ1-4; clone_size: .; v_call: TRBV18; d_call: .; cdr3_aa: CASSSGANEKLFF; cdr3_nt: TGTGCCAGCTCGTCCGGGGCTAATGAAAAACTGTTTTTT
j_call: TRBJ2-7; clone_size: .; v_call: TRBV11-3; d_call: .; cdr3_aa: CASSLVGSSYEQYF; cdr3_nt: TGTGCCAGCAGCTTAGTGGGGAGCTCCTACGAGCAGTACTTC
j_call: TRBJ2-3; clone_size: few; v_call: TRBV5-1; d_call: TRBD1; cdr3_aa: CASSFDRGWADTQYF; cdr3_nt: TGCGCCAGCAGCTTCGACAGGGGGTGGGCAGATACGCAGTATTTT
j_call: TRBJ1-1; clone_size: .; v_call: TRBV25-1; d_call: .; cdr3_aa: CASSALGTFVDTEAFF; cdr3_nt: TGTGCCAGCAGTGCCCTCGGGACATTTGTTGACACTGAAGCTTTCTTT
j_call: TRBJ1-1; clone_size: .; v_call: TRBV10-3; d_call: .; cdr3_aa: CAISALLIAEGTEAFF; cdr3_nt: TGTGCCATCAGTGCCCTTCTCATAGCTGAGGGAACTGAAGCTTTCTTT
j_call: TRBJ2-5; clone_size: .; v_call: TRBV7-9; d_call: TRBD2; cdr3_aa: CASSLSSGSHFGETQYF; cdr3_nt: TGTGCCAGCAGCTTATCTAGCGGGAGCCACTTTGGAGAGACCCAGTACTTC
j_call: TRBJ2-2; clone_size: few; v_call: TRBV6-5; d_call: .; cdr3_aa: CASSGGLNTGELFF; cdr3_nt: TGTGCCAGCAGTGGAGGCCTCAACACCGGGGAGCTGTTTTTT
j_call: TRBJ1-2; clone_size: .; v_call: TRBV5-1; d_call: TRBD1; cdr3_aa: CASSTGQGHNYGYTF; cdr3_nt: TGCGCCAGCAGTACTGGACAGGGACACAACTATGGCTACACCTTC